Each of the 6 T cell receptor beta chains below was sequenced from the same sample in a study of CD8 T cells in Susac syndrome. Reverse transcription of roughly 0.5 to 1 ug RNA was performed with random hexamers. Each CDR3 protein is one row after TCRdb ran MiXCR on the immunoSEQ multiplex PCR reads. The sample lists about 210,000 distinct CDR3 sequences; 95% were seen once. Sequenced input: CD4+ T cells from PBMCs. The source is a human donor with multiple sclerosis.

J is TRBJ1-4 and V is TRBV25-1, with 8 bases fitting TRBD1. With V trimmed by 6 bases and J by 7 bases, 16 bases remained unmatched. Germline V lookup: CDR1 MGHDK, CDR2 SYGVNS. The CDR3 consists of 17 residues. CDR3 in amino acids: CASSPPGLRGRGEKLFF. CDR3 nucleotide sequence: TGTGCCAGCAGCCCCCCGGGGCTCAGGGGGCGAGGTGAAAAACTGTTTTTT.

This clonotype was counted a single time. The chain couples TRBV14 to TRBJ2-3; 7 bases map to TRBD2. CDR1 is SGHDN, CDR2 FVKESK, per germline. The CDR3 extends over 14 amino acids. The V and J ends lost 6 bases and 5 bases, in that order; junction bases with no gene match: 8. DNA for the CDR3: TGTGCCAGCAGTGAAGGGAGGGGCCGAGATACGCAGTATTTT. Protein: CASSEGRGRDTQYF.

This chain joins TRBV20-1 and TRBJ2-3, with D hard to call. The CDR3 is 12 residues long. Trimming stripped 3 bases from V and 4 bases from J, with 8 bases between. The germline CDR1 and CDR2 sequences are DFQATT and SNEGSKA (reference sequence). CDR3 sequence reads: CSASPSADTQYF. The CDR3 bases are TGCAGTGCTAGTCCCTCCGCAGATACGCAGTATTTT.

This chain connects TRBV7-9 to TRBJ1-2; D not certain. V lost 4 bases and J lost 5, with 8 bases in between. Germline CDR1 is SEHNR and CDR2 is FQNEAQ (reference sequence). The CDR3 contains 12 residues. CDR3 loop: CASSSDRYGYTF. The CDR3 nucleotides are TGTGCCAGCAGCTCCGACCGATATGGCTACACCTTC.

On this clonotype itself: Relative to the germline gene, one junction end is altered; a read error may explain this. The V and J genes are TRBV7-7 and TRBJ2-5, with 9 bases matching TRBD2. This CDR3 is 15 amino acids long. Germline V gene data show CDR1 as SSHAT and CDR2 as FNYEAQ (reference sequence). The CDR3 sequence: CASSLSGRLGETQYF. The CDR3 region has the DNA TGTGCTAGCAGCTTGAGCGGGAGGCTAGGTGAGACCCAGTACTTC.

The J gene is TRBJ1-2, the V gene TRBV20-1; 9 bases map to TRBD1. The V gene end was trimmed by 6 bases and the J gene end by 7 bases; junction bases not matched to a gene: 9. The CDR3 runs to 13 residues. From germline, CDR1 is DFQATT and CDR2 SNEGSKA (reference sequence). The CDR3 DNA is TGCAGTGCACAACAGGGGGCGTTGGGTGGCTACACCTTC. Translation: CSAQQGALGGYTF.